The present T cell receptor (beta chain) was sequenced within a study of blood T cell repertoires in COVID-19. Whole-study context: Acute and convalescent COVID-19 samples came from the United States, Italy and Spain.

Germline trimming cut 10 bases from V and 2 bases from J; bases unmatched to any gene: 8. The CDR3 is 14 residues long. The germline V gene encodes CDR1 LNHDA and CDR2 SQIVND (reference sequence). As originally analysed: Estimation of nucleated cell counts was performed using reference gene primer amplification. Data came from immunoSEQ multiplex PCR; TCRdb stores just in-frame clones and leaves some out. The D gene and trimming were derived from the DNA, and the V and J assignments and clone size from that table. The sample records approximately 310,000 clones, around 87% being singletons. Sequencing was performed on peripheral blood. This sequence originates from a woman aged 45 to 65 who had recovered from COVID-19. The V gene is TRBV19, the J gene TRBJ2-3; the match to TRBD1 covers 8 bases. As DNA, the CDR3 is TGTGCCACCGGAGTCCAGGGGGCCACAGATACGCAGTATTTT. Protein sequence: CATGVQGATDTQYF.